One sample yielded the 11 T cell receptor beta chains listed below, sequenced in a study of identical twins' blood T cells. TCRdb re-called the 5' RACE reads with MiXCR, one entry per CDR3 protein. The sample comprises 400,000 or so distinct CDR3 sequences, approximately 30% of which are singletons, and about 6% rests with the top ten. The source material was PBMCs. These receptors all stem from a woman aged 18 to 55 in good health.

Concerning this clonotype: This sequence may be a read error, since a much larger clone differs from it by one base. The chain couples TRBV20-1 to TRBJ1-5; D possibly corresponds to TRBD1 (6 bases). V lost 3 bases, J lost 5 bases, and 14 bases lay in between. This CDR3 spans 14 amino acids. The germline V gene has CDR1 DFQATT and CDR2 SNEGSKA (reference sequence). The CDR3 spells CSASRTVWDQPQHF. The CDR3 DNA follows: TGCAGTGCTAGCAGGACAGTGTGGGATCAGCCCCAGCATTTT.

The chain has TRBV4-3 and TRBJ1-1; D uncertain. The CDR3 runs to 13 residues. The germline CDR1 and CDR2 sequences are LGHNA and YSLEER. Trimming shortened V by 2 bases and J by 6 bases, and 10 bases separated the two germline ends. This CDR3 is CASSQSRVSEAFF. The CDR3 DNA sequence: TGCGCCAGCAGCCAATCCCGGGTCTCTGAAGCTTTCTTT.

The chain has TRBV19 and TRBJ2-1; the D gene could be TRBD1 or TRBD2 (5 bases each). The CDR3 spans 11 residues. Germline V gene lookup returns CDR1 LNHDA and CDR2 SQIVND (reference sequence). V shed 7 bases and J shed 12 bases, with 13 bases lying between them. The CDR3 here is CASNNWDRQFF. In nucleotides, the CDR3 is TGTGCCAGTAATAACTGGGACCGGCAGTTCTTC.

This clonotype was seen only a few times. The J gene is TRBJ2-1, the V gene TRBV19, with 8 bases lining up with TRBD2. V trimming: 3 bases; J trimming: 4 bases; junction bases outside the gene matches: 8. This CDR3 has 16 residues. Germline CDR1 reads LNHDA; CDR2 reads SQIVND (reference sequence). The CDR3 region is CASSIEIAGNYNEQFF. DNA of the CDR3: TGTGCCAGTAGTATCGAAATAGCGGGGAATTACAATGAGCAGTTCTTC.

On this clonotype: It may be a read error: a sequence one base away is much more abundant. CDR3 in DNA: TGCAGCGTTGACCCCAGGGTGAACACTGAAACTTTCTTT. The encoded protein is CSVDPRVNTETFF. This rearrangement joins TRBV29-1 to TRBJ1-1, with a possible D match to TRBD1 (5 bases). Germline CDR1 and CDR2: SQVTM and ANQGSEA. The CDR3 loop spans 13 amino acids.

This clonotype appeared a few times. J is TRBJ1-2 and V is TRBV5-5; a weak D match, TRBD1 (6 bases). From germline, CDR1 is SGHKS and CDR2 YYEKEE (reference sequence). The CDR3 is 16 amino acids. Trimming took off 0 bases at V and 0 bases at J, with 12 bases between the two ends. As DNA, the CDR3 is TGTGCCAGCAGCTTGGAAGGGACAACTACTAACTATGGCTACACCTTC. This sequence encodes CASSLEGTTTNYGYTF.

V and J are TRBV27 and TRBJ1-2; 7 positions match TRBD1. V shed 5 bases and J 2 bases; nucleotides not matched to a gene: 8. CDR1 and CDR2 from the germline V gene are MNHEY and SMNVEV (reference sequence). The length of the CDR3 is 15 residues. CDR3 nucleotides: TGTGCCAGCAGTCCCTTAGACAGGGTGAACTATGGCTACACCTTC. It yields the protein CASSPLDRVNYGYTF.

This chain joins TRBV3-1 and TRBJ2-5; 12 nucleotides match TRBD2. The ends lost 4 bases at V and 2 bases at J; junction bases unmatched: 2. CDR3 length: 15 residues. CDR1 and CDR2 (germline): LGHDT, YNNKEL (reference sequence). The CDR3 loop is CASSLLAGGQETQYF. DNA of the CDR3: TGTGCCAGCAGCCTACTAGCGGGGGGTCAAGAGACCCAGTACTTC.

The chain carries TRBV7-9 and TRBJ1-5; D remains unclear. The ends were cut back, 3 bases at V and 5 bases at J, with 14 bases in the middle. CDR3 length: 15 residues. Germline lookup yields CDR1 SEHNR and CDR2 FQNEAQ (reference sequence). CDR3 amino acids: CASSFVGRGYQPQHF. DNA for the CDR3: TGTGCCAGCAGCTTCGTCGGGCGAGGTTATCAGCCCCAGCATTTT.

CDR3 sequence (DNA): TGTGCCAGTTCCGGACAGGGTCCTTACGAGCAGTACTTC. This gives the protein CASSGQGPYEQYF. J is TRBJ2-7 and V is TRBV6-5, with 8 nucleotides matching TRBD1. Germline CDR1 is MNHEY and CDR2 is SVGAGI. The ends lost 9 bases at V and 4 bases at J; junction bases unmatched: 8. CDR3 size: 13 residues.

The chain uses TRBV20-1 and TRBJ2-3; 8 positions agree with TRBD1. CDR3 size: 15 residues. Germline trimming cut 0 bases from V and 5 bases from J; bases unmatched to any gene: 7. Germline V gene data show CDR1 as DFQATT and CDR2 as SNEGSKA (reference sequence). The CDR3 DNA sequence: TGCAGTGCTAGAGATCCAGGGGGCCGTGGAGATACGCAGTATTTT. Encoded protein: CSARDPGGRGDTQYF.